The rows below give T cell receptor beta chains drawn from one sample of a study of CD8 T cells in Susac syndrome. In TCRdb, the immunoSEQ multiplex PCR reads were re-called with MiXCR into one record per CDR3 protein. The data contain about 180,000 distinct CDR3 sequences, roughly 94% of them singletons. The specimen was CD4+ T cells from PBMCs. These receptors all come from a human donor with Susac syndrome. CDR3s include the opening cysteine and the closing phenylalanine or tryptophan. Fields, in order: clone size, J gene, D gene, V gene, CDR3 protein, CDR3 DNA. The D gene is left open where the match is weak. Expanded clones get a size class; other rows say once, few or many, or leave the size out.

>-|TRBJ2-7|-|TRBV19
CATGGWGTHYEQYF
TGTGCCACCGGGGGCTGGGGGACCCACTACGAGCAGTACTTC
>-|TRBJ2-5|-|TRBV6-5
CASSYRSQGGIRETQYF
TGTGCCAGCAGTTACCGCAGCCAGGGGGGGATTCGAGAGACCCAGTACTTC
>-|TRBJ1-1|-|TRBV3-1
CASSQADSRWRVTFF
TGTGCCAGCAGCCAAGCGGACAGCCGGTGGCGGGTTACTTTCTTT
>-|TRBJ1-5|-|TRBV18
CASSPGEHQPQHF
TGTGCCAGCTCACCAGGGGAACATCAGCCCCAGCATTTT
>few|TRBJ1-2|-|TRBV6-6
CASSVREDYGYTF
TGTGCCAGCAGCGTTAGGGAAGACTATGGCTACACCTTC
>-|TRBJ2-5|TRBD2|TRBV20-1
CSASYPLAGEGTQYF
TGCAGTGCTAGCTACCCACTAGCGGGAGAAGGGACCCAGTACTTC
>-|TRBJ1-2|-|TRBV7-9
CASSLTPSNYGYTF
TGTGCCAGCAGCCTGACACCTTCTAACTATGGCTACACCTTC
>once|TRBJ2-3|TRBD2|TRBV28
CASNPTAGESDTQYF
TGTGCCAGCAACCCCACAGCGGGAGAATCCGATACGCAGTATTTT
>-|TRBJ1-1|-|TRBV20-1
CSALYSWNTEAFF
TGCAGTGCTCTCTACAGCTGGAACACTGAAGCTTTCTTT
>-|TRBJ2-7|-|TRBV15
CATSVSSSYEQYF
TGTGCCACCAGCGTATCTAGCAGTTACGAGCAGTACTTC
>-|TRBJ2-7|-|TRBV9
CASSVDGPSAEQYF
TGTGCCAGCAGCGTAGATGGGCCCAGCGCCGAGCAGTACTTC
>-|TRBJ1-1|-|TRBV5-1
CASSLGSWTGNTEAFF
TGCGCCAGCAGCTTGGGGTCCTGGACGGGTAACACTGAAGCTTTCTTT
>-|TRBJ1-2|-|TRBV3-1
CASSQEGLSYGYTF
TGTGCCAGCAGCCAAGAGGGCCTCAGCTATGGCTACACCTTC
>-|TRBJ2-3|-|TRBV30
CAWNGGPPGGDTQYF
TGTGCCTGGAATGGGGGACCCCCAGGCGGAGATACGCAGTATTTT
>-|TRBJ2-3|-|TRBV20-1
CSAHTPLGTDTQYF
TGCAGTGCCCACACCCCCTTAGGGACAGATACGCAGTATTTT
>few|TRBJ2-1|-|TRBV29-1
CSVDSPGNEQFF
TGCAGCGTTGATAGCCCAGGCAATGAGCAGTTCTTC
>-|TRBJ1-1|-|TRBV18
CASSPQARNTEAFF
TGTGCCAGCTCACCACAGGCCAGGAACACTGAAGCTTTCTTT
>-|TRBJ2-1|TRBD1|TRBV28
CASSFLDRVGQFF
TGTGCCAGCAGTTTCCTCGACAGGGTTGGGCAGTTCTTC
>-|TRBJ2-6|-|TRBV4-1
CASSSRPSGANVLTF
TGCGCCAGCAGCTCCCGACCCTCTGGGGCCAACGTCCTGACTTTC
>-|TRBJ1-3|-|TRBV30
CAWDTGGNTIYF
TGTGCCTGGGATACAGGAGGAAACACCATATATTTT
>-|TRBJ2-1|-|TRBV19
CASSEDYRSSYNEQFF
TGTGCCAGTAGTGAGGACTACCGGAGCTCCTACAATGAGCAGTTCTTC
>few|TRBJ2-7|TRBD1|TRBV7-9
CASSLGGQGYEQYF
TGTGCCAGCAGCTTAGGGGGACAGGGCTACGAGCAGTACTTC
>-|TRBJ1-1|-|TRBV29-1
CSVVSGTEAFF
TGCAGCGTTGTTTCTGGGACTGAAGCTTTCTTT
>-|TRBJ2-1|-|TRBV27
CASRDSTGDEQFF
TGTGCCAGCCGCGACTCCACGGGCGATGAGCAGTTCTTC
>-|TRBJ1-1|-|TRBV11-2
CASSLGGGNTEAFF
TGTGCCAGCAGCTTAGGTGGAGGGAACACTGAAGCTTTCTTT
>-|TRBJ2-1|-|TRBV5-1
CASSTGVPSAWYNEQFF
TGCGCCAGCAGCACCGGGGTTCCTAGCGCATGGTACAATGAGCAGTTCTTC
>-|TRBJ2-5|-|TRBV12-3/TRBV12-4
CASSSRGRGETQYF
TGTGCCAGCAGTTCCAGGGGTCGGGGAGAGACCCAGTACTTC
>-|TRBJ1-2|TRBD1|TRBV6-2/TRBV6-3
CASSQAPGGGGYTF
TGTGCCAGCAGCCAAGCCCCAGGGGGCGGTGGCTACACCTTC
>-|TRBJ2-3|-|TRBV9
CASSVGRTQGTDTQYF
TGTGCCAGCAGCGTAGGGAGAACCCAAGGTACAGATACGCAGTATTTT
>-|TRBJ2-3|-|TRBV9
CASSVAQRNTDTQYF
TGTGCCAGCAGCGTAGCACAGCGTAACACAGATACGCAGTATTTT
>-|TRBJ2-6|-|TRBV19
CASSTLRSANVLTF
TGTGCCAGTAGTACACTCCGTTCGGCCAACGTCCTGACTTTC
>-|TRBJ1-1|-|TRBV20-1
CSARERGAGDTEAFF
TGCAGTGCTAGAGAAAGGGGGGCCGGGGACACTGAAGCTTTCTTT
>-|TRBJ2-2|-|TRBV5-1
CASSLSGDPRTGELFF
TGCGCCAGCAGCTTGTCCGGGGACCCGAGGACCGGGGAGCTGTTTTTT
>once|TRBJ1-5|-|TRBV24-1
CATSDLLSSQPQHF
TGTGCCACCAGTGATCTTCTTTCATCCCAGCCCCAGCATTTT
>-|TRBJ1-2|TRBD1|TRBV4-1
CASSYRGLGGYTF
TGCGCCAGCAGCTACAGGGGGTTAGGAGGCTACACCTTC
>-|TRBJ2-7|-|TRBV7-9
CASSLALGKIGEQYF
TGTGCCAGCAGCTTAGCGCTAGGGAAGATCGGCGAGCAGTACTTC
>-|TRBJ1-2|-|TRBV5-4
CASSFDRPYGYTF
TGTGCCAGCAGCTTCGACCGACCCTATGGCTACACCTTC
>once|TRBJ2-7|-|TRBV30
CAWSVRLANEQYF
TGTGCCTGGAGTGTACGCCTAGCTAATGAGCAGTACTTC
>few|TRBJ2-7|TRBD1|TRBV18
CASSLAGTGSYEQYF
TGTGCCAGCTCACTAGCTGGGACAGGATCCTACGAGCAGTACTTC
>-|TRBJ1-2|TRBD1|TRBV7-9
CASSLLGQGYGYTF
TGTGCCAGCAGCTTATTGGGACAGGGTTATGGCTACACCTTC
>-|TRBJ1-2|TRBD1|TRBV3-1
CASRDRGSYGYTF
TGTGCCAGCCGGGACAGGGGGAGCTATGGCTACACCTTC
>-|TRBJ1-2|-|TRBV2
CAGSGMGYGYTF
TGTGCCGGATCAGGGATGGGATATGGCTACACCTTC
>once|TRBJ1-2|TRBD1|TRBV30
CARDRAYGYTF
TGTGCTCGCGACAGGGCCTATGGCTACACCTTC
>-|TRBJ1-2|-|TRBV30
CAWSARRRSYGYTF
TGTGCCTGGAGTGCCCGACGGCGATCCTATGGCTACACCTTC
>-|TRBJ1-5|-|TRBV7-9
CASSSVGNSNQPQHF
TGTGCCAGCAGCTCGGTGGGAAATAGCAATCAGCCCCAGCATTTT
>-|TRBJ1-1|-|TRBV24-1
CATSAAVMNTEAFF
TGTGCCACCAGTGCCGCAGTCATGAACACTGAAGCTTTCTTT
>-|TRBJ1-5|-|TRBV20-1
CSARDSGGGNQPQHF
TGCAGTGCTAGGGATTCGGGAGGGGGCAATCAGCCCCAGCATTTT
>-|TRBJ2-3|-|TRBV2
CASLRGGASTDTQYF
TGTGCCAGCCTACGTGGGGGTGCCTCCACAGATACGCAGTATTTT
>-|TRBJ1-4|-|TRBV28
CASREDKQREKLFF
TGTGCCAGCAGGGAGGACAAGCAGCGTGAAAAACTGTTTTTT
>-|TRBJ2-3|-|TRBV6-5
CASSYSTSRQGKDTQYF
TGTGCCAGCAGTTACTCGACTTCGAGGCAGGGAAAAGATACGCAGTATTTT
>-|TRBJ2-5|-|TRBV9
CASSVAQETQYF
TGTGCCAGCAGCGTAGCCCAAGAGACCCAGTACTTC
>-|TRBJ1-1|TRBD1|TRBV20-1
CSARDQTGGDTEAFF
TGCAGTGCTAGAGATCAGACAGGGGGAGACACTGAAGCTTTCTTT
>once|TRBJ1-5|-|TRBV7-8
CASSLERVQGPQHF
TGTGCCAGCAGCTTAGAGCGGGTTCAAGGGCCCCAGCATTTT
>-|TRBJ2-2|-|TRBV7-7
CASSLGTPAGELFF
TGTGCCAGCAGCCTCGGGACTCCTGCCGGGGAGCTGTTTTTT